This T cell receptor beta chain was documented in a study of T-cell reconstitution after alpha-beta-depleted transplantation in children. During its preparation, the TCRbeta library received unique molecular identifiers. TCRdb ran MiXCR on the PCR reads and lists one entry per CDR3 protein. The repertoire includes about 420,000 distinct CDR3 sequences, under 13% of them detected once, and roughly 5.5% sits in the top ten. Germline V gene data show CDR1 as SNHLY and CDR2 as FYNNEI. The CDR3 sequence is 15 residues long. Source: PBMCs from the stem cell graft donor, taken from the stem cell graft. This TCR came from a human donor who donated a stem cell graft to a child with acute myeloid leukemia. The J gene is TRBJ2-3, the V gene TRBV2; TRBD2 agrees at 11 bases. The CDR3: CTFCRLAGKTDTQYF. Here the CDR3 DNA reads TGTACCTTCTGCCGACTAGCGGGGAAGACAGATACGCAGTATTTT.